The 12 T cell receptor beta chains below all came from one sample that was sequenced in a study of T cell responses to AZD1222 COVID-19 vaccine. The data were produced by immunoSEQ multiplex PCR, yet TCRdb's version contains in-frame clones alone and is incomplete. In the table there are approximately 140,000 clones, 89% of which are singletons. Source: peripheral blood, taken on day 0 of AZD1222 vaccination. The source of these receptors is an adult in good health.

The genes are TRBV29-1 and TRBJ2-5, with D perhaps matching TRBD1 or TRBD2 (5 bases each). The germline V gene encodes CDR1 SQVTM and CDR2 ANQGSEA. V lost 5 bases to trimming and J lost 3 bases, with 10 bases between them. The CDR3 consists of 12 residues. CDR3 sequence: CSVLGGEETQYF. The CDR3 DNA follows: TGCAGCGTTCTTGGGGGTGAAGAGACCCAGTACTTC.

The chain links TRBV4-1 to TRBJ2-1; 7 bases are shared with TRBD1. CDR3 length equals 16 residues. Germline CDR1 reads MGHRA; CDR2 reads YSYEKL. V trimming: 3 bases; J trimming: 0 bases; junction bases outside the gene matches: 5. CDR3 region: CASSQMTGLSYNEQFF. In nucleotides, the CDR3 is TGCGCCAGCAGCCAGATGACAGGGCTCTCCTACAATGAGCAGTTCTTC.

V gene TRBV6-6 combines with J gene TRBJ1-1; TRBD1 matches at 7 bases. This CDR3 is built from 14 residues. Trimming took 2 bases from V and 1 from J; bases not matched to a gene: 1. The germline V gene encodes CDR1 MNHNY and CDR2 SVGAGI (reference sequence). Here the CDR3 reads CASSYGTANTEAFF. CDR3 nucleotide sequence: TGTGCCAGCAGTTACGGGACAGCGAACACTGAAGCTTTCTTT.

This clone was counted a few times. The chain couples TRBV7-9 to TRBJ1-1; unclear D gene. Germline V lookup: CDR1 SEHNR, CDR2 FQNEAQ (reference sequence). The V gene lost 2 bases and the J gene lost 7 bases, with 8 bases spanning the gap. This CDR3 comprises 12 residues. The CDR3 DNA is TGTGCCAGCAGCTTATCAGAACTTGAAGCTTTCTTT. It is translated as CASSLSELEAFF.

The J gene is TRBJ2-2, the V gene TRBV5-8, with a weak D call TRBD2 (5 bases). V lost 0 bases and J lost 6, with 12 bases in between. Germline V gene data show CDR1 as SGHTS and CDR2 as YDEGEE. This CDR3 has 15 amino acids. Here the CDR3 DNA reads TGTGCCAGCAGCTTGGGGACGGGAAAATCCGGGGAGCTGTTTTTT. The encoded protein is CASSLGTGKSGELFF.

The V call is TRBV19, the J call TRBJ2-7, with 9 bases identical to TRBD1. Germline assignment: CDR1 LNHDA and CDR2 SQIVND (reference sequence). This CDR3 is 16 amino acids long. J lost 0 bases, V lost 4 bases, and 7 bases had no gene match. The CDR3 here is CASSRTGTGSSYEQYF. For the CDR3, the DNA is TGTGCCAGTAGTAGGACCGGGACAGGGAGCTCCTACGAGCAGTACTTC.

The V and J genes are TRBV4-3 and TRBJ1-5; TRBD1 agrees at 8 bases. The CDR3 loop spans 15 amino acids. Germline-derived CDR1 and CDR2 are LGHNA and YSLEER. V shed 4 bases, J shed 2 bases, and the junction held 4 bases outside the gene matches. The CDR3: CASSLTTGGNQPQHF. The CDR3 coding sequence is TGCGCCAGCAGCCTAACGACAGGGGGCAATCAGCCCCAGCATTTT.

The chain has TRBV4-2 and TRBJ2-1; D is unclear. The germline V gene encodes CDR1 LGHNA and CDR2 YNFKEQ. V lost 0 bases, J lost 0 bases, and 9 bases lay in between. The CDR3 contains 16 residues. CDR3 sequence: CASSQDIALSYNEQFF. The CDR3 DNA follows: TGTGCCAGCAGCCAAGATATCGCTCTCTCCTACAATGAGCAGTTCTTC.

CDR3 loop: CASSIALYRGDTQYF. CDR3 DNA: TGTGCCAGCAGCATCGCCCTATACCGCGGAGATACGCAGTATTTT. The chain carries TRBV21-1 and TRBJ2-3; TRBD2 is taken as the D call from the table, unchecked against the DNA. TRBV21-1 is a recognized pseudogene. The CDR3 is made up of 15 amino acids.

This CDR3 is CASSLQGYTEAFF. The DNA for the CDR3 is TGTGCCAGTAGTCTTCAGGGGTACACTGAAGCTTTCTTT. The rearrangement joins TRBV19 to TRBJ1-1; a weak D match, TRBD1 (6 bases). The CDR3 runs 13 residues. From germline, CDR1 is LNHDA and CDR2 SQIVND (reference sequence). V was pared by 5 bases and J by 3 bases, with 10 bases between.

This chain links TRBV29-1 with TRBJ2-5; D uncertain. Germline CDR1 SQVTM, CDR2 ANQGSEA. V gave up 3 bases and J gave up 0 bases, with 5 bases separating them. The CDR3 extends over 12 amino acids. In nucleotides, the CDR3 is TGCAGCGTTGACAAGTACCAAGAGACCCAGTACTTC. Encoded protein: CSVDKYQETQYF.

The V and J genes are TRBV27 and TRBJ2-3; a weak D match, TRBD2 (5 bases). Germline V CDR1 and CDR2: MNHEY, SMNVEV (reference sequence). The V end lost 6 bases, the J end lost 5 bases, and 18 bases lay between the germline ends. The CDR3 covers 15 residues. The CDR3 reads CASSHRARGRDTQYF. CDR3 in DNA: TGTGCCAGCAGCCACCGGGCCCGGGGTCGAGATACGCAGTATTTT.